This T cell receptor (beta chain) derives from a study of cytotoxic CD8 clonotypes in ibrutinib-treated CLL. The protocol was immunoSEQ multiplex PCR, while the TCRdb copy is restricted to in-frame clones and leaves out a portion. In the table there are about 63,000 clones, around 52% of which are singletons. V was trimmed by 0 bases and J by 4 bases, leaving 21 bases between them. Germline V CDR1 and CDR2: SGDLS, YYNGEE. CDR3 length equals 18 residues. This specimen was PBMCs, taken after 12 months of ibrutinib treatment. V usage is TRBV9 and J usage is TRBJ2-3; D not certain. This TCR was sampled from a human donor with chronic lymphocytic leukemia. The CDR3 DNA sequence: TGTGCCAGCAGCGTAGTAGGCGTGGCGTTTCGTGCAGCAGATACGCAGTATTTT. As protein: CASSVVGVAFRAADTQYF.